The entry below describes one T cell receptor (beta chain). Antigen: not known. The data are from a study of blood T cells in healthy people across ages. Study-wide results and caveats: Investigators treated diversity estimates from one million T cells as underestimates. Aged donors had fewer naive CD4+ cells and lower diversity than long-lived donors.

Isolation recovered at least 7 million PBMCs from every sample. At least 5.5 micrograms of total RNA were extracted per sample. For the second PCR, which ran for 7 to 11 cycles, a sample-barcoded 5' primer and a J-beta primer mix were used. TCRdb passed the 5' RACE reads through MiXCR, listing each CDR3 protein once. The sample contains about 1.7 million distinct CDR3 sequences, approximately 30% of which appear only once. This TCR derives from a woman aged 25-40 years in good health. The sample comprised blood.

The CDR3 DNA sequence: TGTGCCAGCAGGATTCTGGGTGGTTCGGAAAAACTGTTTTTT. Amino acids: CASRILGGSEKLFF. The chain combines TRBV5-5 with TRBJ1-4, with D unclear. The CDR3 is 14 residues long. V shed 5 bases and J shed 8 bases, with 16 bases lying between them. Germline CDR1 reads SGHKS; CDR2 reads YYEKEE (reference sequence).